The 7 T cell receptor beta chains below all came from one sample that was sequenced in a study of human thymus T cells. TCRdb's copy holds only in-frame clones and misses some; the assay was immunoSEQ multiplex PCR. The sample records some 130,000 clones, around 94% being singletons. Resections removed during corrective heart surgery provided the thymus tissue used. The sequenced sample was thymus tissue. These TCRs come from a boy in the first two years of life with a congenital heart defect but otherwise immunologically healthy.

J is TRBJ2-2 and V is TRBV27; perhaps TRBD2 as D (5 bases). The V gene's germline CDR1 is MNHEY and CDR2 SMNVEV (reference sequence). The V and J ends lost 2 bases and 9 bases respectively, with 22 bases between them. The CDR3 is 17 residues long. This chain's CDR3 is CASSLVQERPRIRELFF. DNA of the CDR3: TGTGCCAGCAGTTTAGTGCAGGAGCGGCCCCGAATCCGGGAGCTGTTTTTT.

This rearrangement joins TRBV6-5 to TRBJ2-3, with TRBD2 as a possible D gene (5 bases). Germline V gene sequence: CDR1 MNHEY, CDR2 SVGAGI. Trimming stripped 0 bases from V and 4 bases from J, with 11 bases between. The CDR3 length is 15 residues. The chain's CDR3 is CASSYSSAGADTQYF. As DNA, the CDR3 is TGTGCCAGCAGTTACTCAAGTGCGGGCGCAGATACGCAGTATTTT.

The chain combines TRBV4-3 with TRBJ2-1; D is perhaps TRBD2 (6 bases). Deletions cut 1 base from V and 10 bases from J, with 23 bases between. CDR3 length: 17 residues. Germline V gene sequence: CDR1 LGHNA, CDR2 YSLEER. CDR3 in amino acids: CASSQVETGTGLGEQFF. The CDR3 DNA is TGCGCCAGCAGCCAAGTCGAAACCGGGACTGGATTAGGAGAGCAGTTCTTC.

The V call is TRBV14, the J call TRBJ2-2, with 7 bases matching TRBD2. The CDR3 is 15 amino acids. With V trimmed by 4 bases and J by 4 bases, 6 bases remained unmatched. CDR1 is SGHDN, CDR2 FVKESK, per germline. The CDR3 DNA sequence: TGTGCCAGCAGCCCCTCGAGGGAGGGCACCGGGGAGCTGTTTTTT. This sequence encodes CASSPSREGTGELFF.

This clone was counted once. The chain couples TRBV11-3 to TRBJ1-6; possibly TRBD1 for D (5 bases). Trimming removed 3 bases at V and 10 bases at J, with 10 bases between. Germline V lookup: CDR1 SGHNT, CDR2 YENEEA. The CDR3 length is 13 residues. The CDR3 bases are TGTGCCAGCAGCTTTGGGAGGGACTCACCCCTCCACTTT. Translation: CASSFGRDSPLHF.

This clone was observed a single time. The chain couples TRBV6-4 to TRBJ1-2; D may be TRBD1 (5 bases). Germline V lookup: CDR1 MRHNA, CDR2 SNTAGT. Trimming cost V 5 bases and J 3 bases, with 22 bases left between them. CDR3 size: 17 residues. The CDR3 here is CASSPSPVGPSYYGYTF. The CDR3 DNA is TGTGCCAGCAGTCCCTCCCCCGTGGGACCGTCGTACTATGGCTACACCTTC.

This chain joins TRBV5-6 and TRBJ1-1, with D uncertain. The CDR3 is 12 residues long. With 4 bases removed from V and 6 bases from J, the gap between germline ends came to 10 bases. Germline V gene data show CDR1 as SGHDT and CDR2 as YYEEEE. CDR3 amino acids: CASSVVGAEAFF. In nucleotides, the CDR3 is TGTGCCAGCAGCGTGGTTGGGGCTGAAGCTTTCTTT.